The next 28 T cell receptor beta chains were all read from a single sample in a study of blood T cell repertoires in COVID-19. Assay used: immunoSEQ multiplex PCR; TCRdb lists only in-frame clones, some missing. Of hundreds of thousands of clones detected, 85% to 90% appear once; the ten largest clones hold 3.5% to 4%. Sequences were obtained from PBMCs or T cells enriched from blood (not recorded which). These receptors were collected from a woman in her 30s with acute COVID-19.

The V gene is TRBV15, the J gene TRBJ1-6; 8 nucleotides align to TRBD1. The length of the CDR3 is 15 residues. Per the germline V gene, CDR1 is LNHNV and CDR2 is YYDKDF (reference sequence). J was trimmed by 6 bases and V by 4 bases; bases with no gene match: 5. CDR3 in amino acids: CATSTSDRGNSPLHF. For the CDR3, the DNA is TGTGCCACCAGCACGTCCGACAGGGGTAATTCACCCCTCCACTTT.

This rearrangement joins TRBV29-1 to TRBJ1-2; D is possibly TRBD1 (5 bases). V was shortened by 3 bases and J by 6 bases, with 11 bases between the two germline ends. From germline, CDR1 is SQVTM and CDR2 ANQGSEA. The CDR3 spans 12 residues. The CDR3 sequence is CSVEGTEDGYTF. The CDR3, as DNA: TGCAGCGTTGAGGGGACTGAGGATGGCTACACCTTC. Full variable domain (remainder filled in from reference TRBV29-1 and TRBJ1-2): SAVISQKPSRDICQRGTSLTIQCQVDSQVTMMFWYRQQPGQSLTLIATANQGSEATYESGFVIDKFPISRPNLTFSTLTVSNMSPEDSSIYLCSVEGTEDGYTFGSGTRLTVV.

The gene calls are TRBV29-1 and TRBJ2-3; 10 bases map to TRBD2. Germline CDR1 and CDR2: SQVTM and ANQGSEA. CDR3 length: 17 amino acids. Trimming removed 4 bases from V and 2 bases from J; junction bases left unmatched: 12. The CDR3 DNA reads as TGCAGCGTTGGCGGTCTCGAGCGGGGGGGAACCACAGATACGCAGTATTTT. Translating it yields CSVGGLERGGTTDTQYF.

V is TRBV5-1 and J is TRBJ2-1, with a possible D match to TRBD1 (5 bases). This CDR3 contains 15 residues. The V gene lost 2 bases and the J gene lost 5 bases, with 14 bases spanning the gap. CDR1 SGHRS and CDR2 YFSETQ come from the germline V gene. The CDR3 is CASSFSLGLNNEQFF. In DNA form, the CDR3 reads TGCGCCAGCAGCTTCAGTTTGGGGCTCAACAATGAGCAGTTCTTC. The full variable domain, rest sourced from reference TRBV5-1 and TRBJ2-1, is KAGVTQTPRYLIKTRGQQVTLSCSPISGHRSVSWYQQTPGQGLQFLFEYFSETQRNKGNFPGRFSGRQFSNSRSEMNVSTLELGDSALYLCASSFSLGLNNEQFFGPGTRLTVL.

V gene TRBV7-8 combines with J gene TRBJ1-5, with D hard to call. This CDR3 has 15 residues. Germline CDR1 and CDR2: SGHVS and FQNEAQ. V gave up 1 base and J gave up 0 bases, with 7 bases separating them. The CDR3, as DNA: TGTGCCAGCAGCTTAGGGCCGTATAGCAATCAGCCCCAGCATTTT. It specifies CASSLGPYSNQPQHF.

The CDR3, as DNA: TGCGCCAGCAGCCCCCACAGGGGGCGGGGGCTTAACACTGAAGCTTTCTTT. Translated: CASSPHRGRGLNTEAFF. J is TRBJ1-1 and V is TRBV4-1, with TRBD1 matching 9 bases. The CDR3 loop spans 17 amino acids. Germline V gives CDR1 MGHRA, CDR2 YSYEKL. After removal of 4 bases from V and 2 bases from J, the junction contained 11 bases not matched to a gene.

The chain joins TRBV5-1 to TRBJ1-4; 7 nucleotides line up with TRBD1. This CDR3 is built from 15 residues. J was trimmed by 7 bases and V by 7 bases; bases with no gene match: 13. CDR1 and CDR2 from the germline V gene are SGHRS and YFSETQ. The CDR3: CASGTRGTDGEKLFF. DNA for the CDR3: TGCGCCAGCGGGACTAGGGGGACAGATGGTGAAAAACTGTTTTTT.

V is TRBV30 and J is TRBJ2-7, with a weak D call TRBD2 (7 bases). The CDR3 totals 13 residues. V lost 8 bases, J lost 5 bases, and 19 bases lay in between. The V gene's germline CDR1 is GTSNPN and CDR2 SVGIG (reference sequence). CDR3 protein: CAKMRGGPDEQYF. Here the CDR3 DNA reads TGTGCCAAGATGAGGGGGGGCCCGGACGAGCAGTACTTC. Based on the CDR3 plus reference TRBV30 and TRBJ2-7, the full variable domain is SQTIHQWPATLVQPVGSPLSLECTVEGTSNPNLYWYRQAAGRGLQLLFYSVGIGQISSEVPQNLSASRPQDRQFILSSKKLLLSDSGFYLCAKMRGGPDEQYFGPGTRLTVT.

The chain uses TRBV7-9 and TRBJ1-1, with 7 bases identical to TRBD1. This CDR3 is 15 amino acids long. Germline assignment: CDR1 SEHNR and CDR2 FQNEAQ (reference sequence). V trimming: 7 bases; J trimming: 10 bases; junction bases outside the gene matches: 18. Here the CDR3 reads CASIRDRGTGVRAFF. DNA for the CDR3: TGTGCCAGCATCCGTGACCGGGGCACAGGGGTCCGAGCTTTCTTT.

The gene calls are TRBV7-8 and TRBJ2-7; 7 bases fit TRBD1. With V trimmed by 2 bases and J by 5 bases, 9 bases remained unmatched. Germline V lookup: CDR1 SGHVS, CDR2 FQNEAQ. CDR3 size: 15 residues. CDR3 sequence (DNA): TGTGCCAGCAGCTTATATCTGACAGGGATCAACGAGCAGTACTTC. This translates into CASSLYLTGINEQYF.

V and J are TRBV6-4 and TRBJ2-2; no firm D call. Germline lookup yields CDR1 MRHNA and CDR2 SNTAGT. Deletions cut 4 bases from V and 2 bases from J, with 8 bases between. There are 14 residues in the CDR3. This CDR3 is CASSVAVNTGELFF. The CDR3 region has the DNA TGTGCCAGCAGTGTTGCAGTTAACACCGGGGAGCTGTTTTTT.

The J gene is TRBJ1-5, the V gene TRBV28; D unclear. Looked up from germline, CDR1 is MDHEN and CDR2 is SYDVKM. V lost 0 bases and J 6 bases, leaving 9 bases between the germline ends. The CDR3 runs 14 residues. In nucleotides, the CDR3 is TGTGCCAGCAGTTTATGGTCTGGGAGTCAGCCCCAGCATTTT. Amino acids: CASSLWSGSQPQHF.

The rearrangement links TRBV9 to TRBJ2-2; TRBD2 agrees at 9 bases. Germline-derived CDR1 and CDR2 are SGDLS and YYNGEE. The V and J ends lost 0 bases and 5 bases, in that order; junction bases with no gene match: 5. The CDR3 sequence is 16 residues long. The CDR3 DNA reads TGTGCCAGCAGCGTAGTAGGGACTAGCAGAACCGGGGAGCTGTTTTTT. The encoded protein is CASSVVGTSRTGELFF.

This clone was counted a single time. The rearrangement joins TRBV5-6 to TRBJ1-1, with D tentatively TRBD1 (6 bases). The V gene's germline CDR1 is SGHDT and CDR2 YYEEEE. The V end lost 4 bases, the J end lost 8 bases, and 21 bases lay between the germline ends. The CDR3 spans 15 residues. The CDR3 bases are TGTGCCAGCAGCCGGGGGGAGGGAGGGGGAAGAGAAGCTTTCTTT. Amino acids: CASSRGEGGGREAFF.

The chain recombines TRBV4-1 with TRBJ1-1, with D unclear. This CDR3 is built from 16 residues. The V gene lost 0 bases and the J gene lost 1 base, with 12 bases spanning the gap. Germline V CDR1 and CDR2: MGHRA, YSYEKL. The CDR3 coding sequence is TGCGCCAGCAGCCAAGACCCGGGGAGGAAGAACACTGAAGCTTTCTTT. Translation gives CASSQDPGRKNTEAFF.

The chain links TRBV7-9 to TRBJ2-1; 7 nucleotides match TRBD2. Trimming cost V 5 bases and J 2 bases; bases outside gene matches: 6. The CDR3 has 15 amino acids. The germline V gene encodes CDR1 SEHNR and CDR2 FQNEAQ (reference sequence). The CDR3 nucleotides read TGTGCCAGCAGCCTTAGCGGGTTCGCCTACAATGAGCAGTTCTTC. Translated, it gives CASSLSGFAYNEQFF.

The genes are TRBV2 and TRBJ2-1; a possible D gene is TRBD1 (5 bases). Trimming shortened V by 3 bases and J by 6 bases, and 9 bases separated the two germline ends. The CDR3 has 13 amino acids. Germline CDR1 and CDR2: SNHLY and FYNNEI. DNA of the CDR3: TGTGCCAGCAGTGAGCGCAGGGTCAATGAGCAGTTCTTC. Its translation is CASSERRVNEQFF.

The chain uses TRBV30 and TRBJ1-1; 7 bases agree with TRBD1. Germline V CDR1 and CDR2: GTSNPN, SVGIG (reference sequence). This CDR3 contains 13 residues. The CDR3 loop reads CTSDGTASTEAFF. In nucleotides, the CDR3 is TGTACGTCGGACGGGACAGCTAGTACTGAAGCTTTCTTT. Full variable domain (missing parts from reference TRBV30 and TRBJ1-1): SQTIHQWPATLVQPVGSPLSLECTVEGTSNPNLYWYRQAAGRGLQLLFYSVGIGQISSEVPQNLSASRPQDRQFILSSKKLLLSDSGFYLCTSDGTASTEAFFGQGTRLTVV.

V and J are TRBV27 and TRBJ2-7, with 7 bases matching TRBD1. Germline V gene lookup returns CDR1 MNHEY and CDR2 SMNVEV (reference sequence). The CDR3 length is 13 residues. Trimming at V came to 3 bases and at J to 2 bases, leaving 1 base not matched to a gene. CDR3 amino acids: CASSFDRAYEQYF. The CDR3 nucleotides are TGTGCCAGCAGTTTCGACAGGGCCTACGAGCAGTACTTC.

This CDR3 reads CASSPRDRGPRQPQHF. The CDR3 DNA follows: TGTGCCAGCAGTCCCCGGGACAGGGGCCCCAGGCAGCCCCAGCATTTT. The chain combines TRBV27 with TRBJ1-5; TRBD1 matches at 10 bases. This CDR3 region has 16 residues. The junction had 11 bases not matched to a gene; V was cut back by 5 bases and J by 7 bases. Per germline, CDR1 MNHEY and CDR2 SMNVEV (reference sequence).

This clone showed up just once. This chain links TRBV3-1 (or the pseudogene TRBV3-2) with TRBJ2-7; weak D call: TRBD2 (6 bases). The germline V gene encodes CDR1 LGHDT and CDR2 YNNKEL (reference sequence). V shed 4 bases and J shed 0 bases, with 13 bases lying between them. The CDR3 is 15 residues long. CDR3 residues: CASSRGTAASYEQYF. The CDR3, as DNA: TGTGCCAGCAGCCGCGGGACGGCGGCCTCCTACGAGCAGTACTTC.

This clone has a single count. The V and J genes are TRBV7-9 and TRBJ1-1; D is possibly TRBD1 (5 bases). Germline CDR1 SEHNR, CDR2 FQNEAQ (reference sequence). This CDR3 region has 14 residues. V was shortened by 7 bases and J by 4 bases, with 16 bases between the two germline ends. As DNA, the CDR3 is TGTGCCAGCACCCCTATGGCAGGGCTCACTGAAGCTTTCTTT. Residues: CASTPMAGLTEAFF.

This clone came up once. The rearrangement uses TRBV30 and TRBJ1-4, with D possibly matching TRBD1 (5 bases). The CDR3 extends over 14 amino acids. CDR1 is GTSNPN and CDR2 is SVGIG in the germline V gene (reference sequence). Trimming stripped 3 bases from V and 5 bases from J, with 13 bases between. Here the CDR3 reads CAWSQRGLNEKLFF. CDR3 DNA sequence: TGTGCCTGGAGCCAAAGGGGCCTAAATGAAAAACTGTTTTTT. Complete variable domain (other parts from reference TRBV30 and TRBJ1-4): SQTIHQWPATLVQPVGSPLSLECTVEGTSNPNLYWYRQAAGRGLQLLFYSVGIGQISSEVPQNLSASRPQDRQFILSSKKLLLSDSGFYLCAWSQRGLNEKLFFGSGTQLSVL.

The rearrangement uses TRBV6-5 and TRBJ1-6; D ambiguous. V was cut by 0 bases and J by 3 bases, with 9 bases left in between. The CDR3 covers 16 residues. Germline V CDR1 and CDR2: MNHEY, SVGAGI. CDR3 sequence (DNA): TGTGCCAGCAGTTACTCAGAGGGCGGCTATAATTCACCCCTCCACTTT. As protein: CASSYSEGGYNSPLHF.

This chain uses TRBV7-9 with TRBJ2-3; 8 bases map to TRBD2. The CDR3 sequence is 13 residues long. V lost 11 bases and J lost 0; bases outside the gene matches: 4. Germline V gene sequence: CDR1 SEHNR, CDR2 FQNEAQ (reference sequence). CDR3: CASGGRSTDTQYF. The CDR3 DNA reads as TGTGCCTCGGGGGGGCGTAGCACAGATACGCAGTATTTT.

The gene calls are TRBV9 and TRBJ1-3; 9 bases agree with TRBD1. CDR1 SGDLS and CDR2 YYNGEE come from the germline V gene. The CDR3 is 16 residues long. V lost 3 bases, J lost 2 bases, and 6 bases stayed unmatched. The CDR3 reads CASSDGQGMAGNTIYF. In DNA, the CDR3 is TGTGCCAGCAGCGACGGACAGGGGATGGCTGGAAACACCATATATTTT.

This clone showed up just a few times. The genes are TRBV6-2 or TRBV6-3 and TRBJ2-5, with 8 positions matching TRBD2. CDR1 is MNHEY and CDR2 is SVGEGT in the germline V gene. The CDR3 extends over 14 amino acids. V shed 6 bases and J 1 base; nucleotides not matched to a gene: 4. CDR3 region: CASSRGGSQETQYF. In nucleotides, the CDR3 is TGTGCCAGCAGCCGGGGGGGCAGCCAAGAGACCCAGTACTTC.

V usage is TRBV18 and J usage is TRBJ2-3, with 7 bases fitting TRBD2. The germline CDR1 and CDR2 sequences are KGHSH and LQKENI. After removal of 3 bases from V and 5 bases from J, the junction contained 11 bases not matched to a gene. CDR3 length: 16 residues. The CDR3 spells CASSPVDGGGGDTQYF. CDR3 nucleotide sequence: TGTGCCAGCTCACCCGTTGACGGTGGGGGGGGAGATACGCAGTATTTT.